These 16 T cell receptor beta chains share one sample of origin, sequenced in a study of beta chain features in type 1 diabetes. Regarding the study as a whole: All four CD4+ subsets of Type 1 diabetes patients contained TCRB CDR3s that were moderately but significantly shorter.

No antigen has been identified for these receptors. The authors reverse transcribed all of the isolated RNA, so sequencing captured expressed TCRB transcripts. Sequenced by immunoSEQ multiplex PCR; TCRdb stores in-frame clones only, minus some. The sample contains about 170,000 clones, about 8% of which appear only once. What was sequenced was central memory CD4+ T cells from blood. Receptors were obtained from a woman in her thirties or forties with type 1 diabetes.

This clone was seen a few times. The gene calls are TRBV7-2 and TRBJ1-1; maybe TRBD1 (6 bases). The CDR3 runs to 13 residues. CDR1 is SGHTA and CDR2 is FQGNSA in the germline V gene. The ends were cut back, 6 bases at V and 6 bases at J, with 14 bases in the middle. The CDR3 sequence is CASRGHLEAEAFF. Written as DNA, the CDR3 is TGTGCCAGCAGGGGACATCTCGAGGCTGAAGCTTTCTTT.

The table lists this clone with many counts. This chain uses TRBV29-1 with TRBJ2-1; weak D call: TRBD2 (5 bases). CDR1 is SQVTM and CDR2 is ANQGSEA in the germline V gene. V lost 6 bases, J lost 9 bases, and 18 bases lay in between. This CDR3 has 13 residues. The CDR3 here is CSVRDAAGSEQFF. DNA for the CDR3: TGCAGCGTCCGAGACGCGGCGGGTAGTGAGCAGTTCTTC.

V and J are TRBV6-5 and TRBJ1-4; D ambiguous. From germline, CDR1 is MNHEY and CDR2 SVGAGI. V lost 8 bases, J lost 7 bases, and 14 bases lay in between. There are 13 residues in the CDR3. CDR3 in amino acids: CASSAREGEKLFF. CDR3 in DNA: TGTGCCAGCTCCGCGCGGGAGGGTGAAAAACTGTTTTTT.

This clone was observed a handful of times. The chain joins TRBV27 to TRBJ2-2, with 9 positions matching TRBD1. There are 16 residues in the CDR3. Germline V gives CDR1 MNHEY, CDR2 SMNVEV (reference sequence). J gave up 7 bases and V 8 bases, and 14 bases lay outside the gene matches. The CDR3 DNA is TGTGCCAGCCGTAAAGGCGCGGACAGGGGAAGCGGGGAGCTGTTTTTT. Translated, it gives CASRKGADRGSGELFF.

This sequence joins TRBV4-3 and TRBJ1-4; 10 bases agree with TRBD1. Germline assignment: CDR1 LGHNA and CDR2 YSLEER. The CDR3 is 15 residues long. The J segment lost 7 bases and the V segment lost 2 bases, leaving 4 bases of the junction unmatched. The CDR3 spells CASSQSGTGVEKLFF. The CDR3 DNA is TGCGCCAGCAGCCAATCCGGGACAGGGGTTGAAAAACTGTTTTTT.

The rearrangement joins TRBV2 to TRBJ1-5; D uncertain. Deletions cut 4 bases from V and 0 bases from J, with 16 bases between. This CDR3 contains 17 residues. Germline values: CDR1 SNHLY, CDR2 FYNNEI. The CDR3 bases are TGTGCCAGCAGTGTGGCAGGATTAGGAGGTAGCAATCAGCCCCAGCATTTT. Amino acids: CASSVAGLGGSNQPQHF.

This chain uses TRBV4-3 with TRBJ1-2; 8 bases fit TRBD1. After removal of 4 bases from V and 8 bases from J, the junction contained 9 bases not matched to a gene. This CDR3 region has 14 residues. Germline assignment: CDR1 LGHNA and CDR2 YSLEER. The chain's CDR3 is CASSRGQGSGGYTF. CDR3 nucleotides: TGCGCCAGCAGCCGAGGACAGGGAAGTGGGGGCTACACCTTC.

This clone was found a few times. The genes are TRBV7-2 and TRBJ2-7; TRBD1 matches at 10 bases. The V gene's germline CDR1 is SGHTA and CDR2 FQGNSA. Losses at the gene ends were 5 bases for V and 2 bases for J; bases not matched to a gene: 6. This CDR3 has 15 amino acids. CDR3 protein: CASSRGQGLTYEQYF. Written as DNA, the CDR3 is TGTGCCAGCAGCCGGGGACAGGGGCTTACCTACGAGCAGTACTTC.

Only a few counts were recorded for this clone. The chain employs TRBV5-1 and TRBJ2-3, with D possibly TRBD2 on 5 matching bases. Trimming pared 0 bases from V and 2 bases from J, leaving 7 bases between. Germline lookup yields CDR1 SGHRS and CDR2 YFSETQ. The CDR3 has 14 amino acids. The CDR3 is CASSLAGNTDTQYF. The CDR3 DNA sequence: TGCGCCAGCAGCTTGGCGGGGAACACAGATACGCAGTATTTT.

This clone was seen only a few times. The chain joins TRBV6-5 to TRBJ2-7; 9 bases are a match to TRBD1. CDR3 length equals 14 residues. Trimming cost V 6 bases and J 5 bases; bases outside gene matches: 8. The germline gives CDR1 MNHEY, CDR2 SVGAGI. DNA for the CDR3: TGTGCCAGCAGGTCCGGGACAGGGAGAAACGAGCAGTACTTC. Amino acid sequence: CASRSGTGRNEQYF.

This clone has just a few counts. The V and J genes are TRBV18 and TRBJ1-5, with a weak D call TRBD1 (5 bases). V was cut by 4 bases and J by 0 bases, with 10 bases left in between. The germline gives CDR1 KGHSH, CDR2 LQKENI. This CDR3 comprises 15 residues. In DNA, the CDR3 is TGTGCCAGCTCACAGACCGACAGTAGCAATCAGCCCCAGCATTTT. It yields the protein CASSQTDSSNQPQHF. The complete variable domain, with remaining parts taken from reference TRBV18 and TRBJ1-5, reads NAGVMQNPRHLVRRRGQEARLRCSPMKGHSHVYWYRQLPEEGLKFMVYLQKENIIDESGMPKERFSAEFPKEGPSILRIQQVVRGDSAAYFCASSQTDSSNQPQHFGDGTRLSIL.

This clone turned up a few times. This chain joins TRBV7-6 and TRBJ2-7, with 11 bases aligning to TRBD1. After removal of 1 base from V and 4 bases from J, the junction contained 6 bases not matched to a gene. The CDR3 covers 16 residues. Germline V lookup: CDR1 SGHVS, CDR2 FNYEAQ. The chain's CDR3 is CASSLGVGTGGYEQYF. The CDR3 DNA sequence: TGTGCCAGCAGCTTAGGAGTAGGGACAGGGGGTTACGAGCAGTACTTC. Based on the CDR3 plus reference TRBV7-6 and TRBJ2-7, the full variable domain is GAGVSQSPRYKVTKRGQDVALRCDPISGHVSLYWYRQALGQGPEFLTYFNYEAQQDKSGLPNDRFSAERPEGSISTLTIQRTEQRDSAMYRCASSLGVGTGGYEQYFGPGTRLTVT.

The chain is built from TRBV28 and TRBJ1-2, with D tentatively TRBD1 (5 bases). V shed 1 base and J shed 2 bases, with 11 bases lying between them. The CDR3 runs 15 residues. The germline CDR1 and CDR2 sequences are MDHEN and SYDVKM. CDR3 sequence (DNA): TGTGCCAGCAGTTTATCTTGGGGGGGGAACTATGGCTACACCTTC. Translation gives CASSLSWGGNYGYTF.

This clone was counted ten times or more. At the DNA level, this CDR3 is encoded by other sequences in the same sample as well. The V call is TRBV29-1, the J call TRBJ2-3; 8 nucleotides line up with TRBD2. CDR1 is SQVTM and CDR2 is ANQGSEA in the germline V gene. The V gene end was trimmed by 6 bases and the J gene end by 6 bases; junction bases not matched to a gene: 11. This CDR3 is built from 14 residues. Here the CDR3 reads CSVEERERGDTQYF. The CDR3 DNA reads as TGCAGCGTGGAGGAGCGGGAGCGCGGGGATACGCAGTATTTT.

The sample holds a few counts of this clone. The V gene is TRBV28, the J gene TRBJ2-1; D is perhaps TRBD2 (5 bases). Between the trimmed V and J ends, which lost 6 bases and 8 bases, there was a span of 20 bases. In germline, CDR1 is MDHEN, CDR2 SYDVKM. The CDR3 runs to 15 residues. CDR3 DNA: TGTGCCAGCAGCCCCTCCCTAGCCCAAGGCTATGAGCAGTTCTTC. It translates to CASSPSLAQGYEQFF. The complete variable domain, with remaining parts taken from reference TRBV28 and TRBJ2-1, reads DVKVTQSSRYLVKRTGEKVFLECVQDMDHENMFWYRQDPGLGLRLIYFSYDVKMKEKGDIPEGYSVSREKKERFSLILESASTNQTSMYLCASSPSLAQGYEQFFGPGTRLTVL.

This clone was counted only a few times. J is TRBJ2-1 and V is TRBV19; no clear D gene. CDR1 and CDR2 from the germline V gene are LNHDA and SQIVND (reference sequence). Trimming shortened V by 5 bases and J by 5 bases, and 13 bases separated the two germline ends. The CDR3 is 14 residues long. The DNA of the CDR3 is TGTGCCAGTAGTTCCAGACTCATGGACAATGAGCAGTTCTTC. Its translation: CASSSRLMDNEQFF.